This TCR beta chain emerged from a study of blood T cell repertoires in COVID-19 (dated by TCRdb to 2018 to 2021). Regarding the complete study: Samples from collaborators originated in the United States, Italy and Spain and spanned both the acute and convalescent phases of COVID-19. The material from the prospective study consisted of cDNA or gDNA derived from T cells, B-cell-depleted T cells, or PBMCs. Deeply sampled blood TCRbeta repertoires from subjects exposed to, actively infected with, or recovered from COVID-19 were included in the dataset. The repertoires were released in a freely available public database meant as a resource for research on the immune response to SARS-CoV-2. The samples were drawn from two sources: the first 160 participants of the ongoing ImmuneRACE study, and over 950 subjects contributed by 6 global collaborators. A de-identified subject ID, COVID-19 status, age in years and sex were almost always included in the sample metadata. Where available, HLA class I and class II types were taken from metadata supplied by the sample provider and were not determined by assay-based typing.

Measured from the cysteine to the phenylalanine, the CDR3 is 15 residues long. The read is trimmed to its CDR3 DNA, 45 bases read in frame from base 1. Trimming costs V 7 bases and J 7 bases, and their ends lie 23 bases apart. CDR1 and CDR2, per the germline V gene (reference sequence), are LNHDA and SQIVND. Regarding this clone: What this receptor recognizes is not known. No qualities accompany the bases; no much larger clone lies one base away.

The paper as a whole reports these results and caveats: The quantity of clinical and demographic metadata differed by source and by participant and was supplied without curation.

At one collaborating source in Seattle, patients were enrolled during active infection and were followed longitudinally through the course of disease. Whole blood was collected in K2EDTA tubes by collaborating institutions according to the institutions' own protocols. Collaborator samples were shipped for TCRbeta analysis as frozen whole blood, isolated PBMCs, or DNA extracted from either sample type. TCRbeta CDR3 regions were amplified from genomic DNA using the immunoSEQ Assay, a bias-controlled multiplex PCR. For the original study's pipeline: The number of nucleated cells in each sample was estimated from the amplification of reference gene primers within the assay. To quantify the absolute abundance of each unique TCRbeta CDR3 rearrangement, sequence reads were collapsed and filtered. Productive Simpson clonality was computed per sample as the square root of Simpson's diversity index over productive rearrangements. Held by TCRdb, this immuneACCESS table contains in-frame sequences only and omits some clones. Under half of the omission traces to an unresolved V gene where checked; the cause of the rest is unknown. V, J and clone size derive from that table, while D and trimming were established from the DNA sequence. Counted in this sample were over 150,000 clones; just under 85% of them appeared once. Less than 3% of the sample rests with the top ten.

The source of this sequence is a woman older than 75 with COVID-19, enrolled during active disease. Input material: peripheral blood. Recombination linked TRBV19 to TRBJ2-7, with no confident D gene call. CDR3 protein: CASTPRRGSIGEQYF. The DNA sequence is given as TGTGCCAGTACCCCTCGTCGCGGATCAATCGGGGAGCAGTACTTC.